The 8 T cell receptor beta chains given below trace back to one sample, sequenced in a study of cytomegalovirus exposure and HLA in healthy donors. 60 Vbeta and 13 Jbeta primers were used in PCR. Some clones are missing from TCRdb's copy, which holds only in-frame ones; the method was immunoSEQ multiplex PCR. The table includes some 130,000 clones, approximately 80% detected once. The sample was PBMCs. Receptor source: a male donor in good health and CMV-seropositive.

The chain uses TRBV18 and TRBJ2-1; 11 bases are a match to TRBD1. J gave up 6 bases and V 0 bases, and 4 bases lay outside the gene matches. The germline CDR1 and CDR2 sequences are KGHSH and LQKENI. The CDR3 has 16 amino acids. The CDR3 region has the DNA TGTGCCAGCTCACCACCGGGACAGGGGGTTTTCAATGAGCAGTTCTTC. It specifies CASSPPGQGVFNEQFF. The complete variable domain, with remaining parts taken from reference TRBV18 and TRBJ2-1, reads NAGVMQNPRHLVRRRGQEARLRCSPMKGHSHVYWYRQLPEEGLKFMVYLQKENIIDESGMPKERFSAEFPKEGPSILRIQQVVRGDSAAYFCASSPPGQGVFNEQFFGPGTRLTVL.

This clone came up a few times. The rearrangement uses TRBV7-9 and TRBJ2-1; possibly TRBD1 for D (5 bases). The CDR3 sequence is 16 residues long. Looked up from germline, CDR1 is SEHNR and CDR2 is FQNEAQ (reference sequence). V was clipped by 5 bases and J by 3 bases, with 17 bases between them. The CDR3 loop reads CASSTGQVIIYNEQFF. CDR3 DNA: TGTGCCAGCAGCACAGGACAAGTCATTATCTACAATGAGCAGTTCTTC.

The chain is built from TRBV4-1 and TRBJ2-7; D is undetermined. Germline V gene lookup returns CDR1 MGHRA and CDR2 YSYEKL. Trimming took off 1 base at V and 7 bases at J, with 11 bases between the two ends. The CDR3 consists of 13 residues. CDR3 sequence (DNA): TGCGCCAGCAGCCAAGTCTGGAGCCGTGAGCAGTACTTC. Its translation is CASSQVWSREQYF.

The chain joins TRBV27 to TRBJ2-1; perhaps TRBD2 as D (6 bases). From germline, CDR1 is MNHEY and CDR2 SMNVEV (reference sequence). The CDR3 spans 15 residues. Trimming left V 5 bases short and J 4 bases short, with 15 bases between. The CDR3 nucleotides read TGTGCCAGCAGTCCAGGGCCGGGGGTGTACAATGAGCAGTTCTTC. Translating gives CASSPGPGVYNEQFF.

The V and J genes are TRBV28 and TRBJ1-4; perhaps TRBD1 as D (6 bases). V lost 7 bases and J lost 6, with 12 bases in between. The germline V gene has CDR1 MDHEN and CDR2 SYDVKM. This CDR3 region has 13 residues. The DNA for the CDR3 is TGTGCCAGCACTTCGGACAGCCATGAAAAACTGTTTTTT. Protein: CASTSDSHEKLFF.

The rearrangement links TRBV28 to TRBJ1-1, with D possibly matching TRBD1 (6 bases). CDR3 length equals 14 residues. Germline V gene data show CDR1 as MDHEN and CDR2 as SYDVKM. V lost 6 bases and J lost 1, with 12 bases in between. The DNA of the CDR3 is TGTGCCAGCAGACAGGGAAGACGGAACACTGAAGCTTTCTTT. This translates into CASRQGRRNTEAFF.

This clone has just one count. CDR3 DNA: TGTGCCAGCAGCCGGCCCGCCAGGACTGAAGCTTTCTTT. This gives the protein CASSRPARTEAFF. The gene calls are TRBV9 and TRBJ1-1; D not resolved. The CDR3 contains 13 residues. The germline CDR1 and CDR2 sequences are SGDLS and YYNGEE. V gave up 4 bases and J gave up 5 bases, with 12 bases separating them. The full variable domain, with the rest looked up from reference TRBV9 and TRBJ1-1, is DSGVTQTPKHLITATGQRVTLRCSPRSGDLSVYWYQQSLDQGLQFLIQYYNGEERAKGNILERFSAQQFPDLHSELNLSSLELGDSALYFCASSRPARTEAFFGQGTRLTVV.

This chain connects TRBV19 to TRBJ1-5; D gene ambiguous. Germline values: CDR1 LNHDA, CDR2 SQIVND (reference sequence). This CDR3 is 13 amino acids long. The V and J ends lost 3 bases and 6 bases respectively, with 9 bases between them. CDR3 in amino acids: CASSMSRGQPQHF. CDR3 in DNA: TGTGCCAGTAGTATGAGCCGGGGTCAGCCCCAGCATTTT.